This T cell receptor beta chain stems from a study of human T cells and chemical hapten exposure. This clonotype was seen repeatedly, ten times or more. As to time point: patch test 2, 6 weeks after DPC sensitization. Treatment reported: therapeutic diphenylcyclopropenone sensitization with weekly scalp DPC. Each CDR3 protein is one row after TCRdb ran MiXCR on the RACE reads. The sample consists of about 140,000 distinct CDR3 sequences, 10% to 15% of them appearing once. The sequencing used whole blood, collected in connection with sensitization to the hapten diphenylcyclopropenone (DPC). The origin of this receptor is a woman in her forties or fifties with alopecia areata. Some clones in this sample may be carry-over from other donors' samples.

The CDR3 sequence: CASSLGNEQYF. The CDR3 DNA follows: TGTGCCAGCAGTCTAGGTAACGAGCAGTACTTC. The V call is TRBV28, the J call TRBJ2-7; D ambiguous. The CDR3 is 11 residues long. Trimming stripped 5 bases from V and 5 bases from J, with 7 bases between. Germline V gene data show CDR1 as MDHEN and CDR2 as SYDVKM.